This TCR beta chain was profiled in a study of blood T cell repertoires in COVID-19. For the study at large: Sample material is recorded as cDNA or gDNA derived from T cells, B-cell-depleted T cells, or PBMCs.

Trimming shortened V by 1 base and J by 4 bases, and 10 bases separated the two germline ends. There are 14 residues in the CDR3. Germline CDR1 is LGHDT and CDR2 is YNNKEL (reference sequence). Authors' methods: Amplifying reference gene primers gave estimates of nucleated cell counts. Only in-frame clones appear in the TCRdb table, and some are missing; sequencing was by immunoSEQ multiplex PCR. D and trimming come from the DNA, and the V and J calls and clone size come from that table. This table has under 500,000 clones, approximately 90% appearing once. This clone was counted once. The chain combines TRBV3-1 (or the pseudogene TRBV3-2) with TRBJ1-2, with TRBD1 as a possible D gene (5 bases). This sequence was found in a woman aged 25-40 years with acute or convalescent COVID-19. The sequenced sample consisted of peripheral blood. The CDR3: CASSQGGGIYGYTF. Here the CDR3 DNA reads TGTGCCAGCAGCCAAGGCGGGGGGATCTATGGCTACACCTTC.